These T cell receptor beta chains were read from a single sample in a study of breast tumors, draining lymph nodes, adjacent tissues. TCRdb reprocessed the multiplex PCR reads via MiXCR and lists one record per CDR3 protein. The repertoire holds fewer than 150,000 distinct CDR3 sequences, with 21% as singletons. Sequencing was carried out using axillary lymph node tissue. These receptors were collected from a female donor with breast cancer. Some clones in this sample may be carry-over from other donors' samples. Both conserved end residues are trimmed from each CDR3. Some rows mark clone size as missing; the rest say once, few, many or name a class of expanded clone.

TRBJ2-7,many,TRBV10-2,ASRPGTSFYEQY
TRBJ2-3,many,TRBV6-5,ASSYSGDSYWDTQY
TRBJ2-7,few,TRBV20-1,GASMQVGTLSHEQY
TRBJ2-5,many,TRBV5-1,ASSPSSGETQY
TRBJ2-5,many,TRBV29-1,SVELGEETQY
TRBJ1-6,many,TRBV14,ASSPQGRSYNSPLH
TRBJ2-7,many,TRBV12-3/TRBV12-4,ASREQGDYEQY
TRBJ2-7,many,TRBV12-3/TRBV12-4,ASTDLAGGYEQY
TRBJ2-7,many,TRBV5-6,ASSSRGPYEQY
TRBJ2-2,many,TRBV9,ASSVGLENTGELF
TRBJ1-4,many,TRBV20-1,STNRDRGEKLF
TRBJ1-2,many,TRBV5-8,ASSFGTGYT
TRBJ2-5,many,TRBV20-1,SSRTSGRETQY
TRBJ2-5,many,TRBV15,ATSRDRPGETQY
TRBJ2-7,many,TRBV4-1,ASSAGTFYEQY
TRBJ2-6,.,TRBV6-5,ASSSQGTRISGANVLT
TRBJ1-4,few,TRBV19,ASRGGETGKEKLF
TRBJ2-1,many,TRBV11-2,ASSLGEEQF
TRBJ2-1,many,TRBV27,ASSSRTSRPNEQF
TRBJ2-6,many,TRBV11-2,ASSLQAGANVLT
TRBJ2-1,many,TRBV24-1,ATSDPVGGHRSSYNEQF
TRBJ1-2,.,TRBV9,ASSAGSGYGYT
TRBJ2-5,many,TRBV4-1,ASSQGGSGETQY
TRBJ1-2,many,TRBV20-1,SARVTRARGANYGYT
TRBJ2-5,many,TRBV2,ASSGLTGQETQY
TRBJ1-1,.,TRBV2,ASSGAGIVRDTMNTEAF
TRBJ1-5,few,TRBV27,ASSLSPGGGGIQPQH
TRBJ2-1,many,TRBV24-1,ATRQGTYNEQF
TRBJ2-5,many,TRBV5-1,ASSQRQGETQY
TRBJ2-3,many,TRBV20-1,SAPVGWEATDTQY
TRBJ2-7,many,TRBV4-1,ASSQDISYEQY
TRBJ2-2,.,TRBV27,ASTLGGGGELF
TRBJ2-3,many,TRBV5-1,ASSFGTDTQY
TRBJ1-6,many,TRBV3-1,ASSQAVRGTNSPLH
TRBJ2-1,.,TRBV30,AWSPPSGRRYNEQF
TRBJ2-7,many,TRBV12-3/TRBV12-4,ASSFPDGGQY
TRBJ2-7,many,TRBV9,ASSVEGYSYEQY
TRBJ2-7,many,TRBV6-5,ASRDGGSGSLTYEQY
TRBJ2-3,many,TRBV12-3/TRBV12-4,ASRFGRFLTDTQY